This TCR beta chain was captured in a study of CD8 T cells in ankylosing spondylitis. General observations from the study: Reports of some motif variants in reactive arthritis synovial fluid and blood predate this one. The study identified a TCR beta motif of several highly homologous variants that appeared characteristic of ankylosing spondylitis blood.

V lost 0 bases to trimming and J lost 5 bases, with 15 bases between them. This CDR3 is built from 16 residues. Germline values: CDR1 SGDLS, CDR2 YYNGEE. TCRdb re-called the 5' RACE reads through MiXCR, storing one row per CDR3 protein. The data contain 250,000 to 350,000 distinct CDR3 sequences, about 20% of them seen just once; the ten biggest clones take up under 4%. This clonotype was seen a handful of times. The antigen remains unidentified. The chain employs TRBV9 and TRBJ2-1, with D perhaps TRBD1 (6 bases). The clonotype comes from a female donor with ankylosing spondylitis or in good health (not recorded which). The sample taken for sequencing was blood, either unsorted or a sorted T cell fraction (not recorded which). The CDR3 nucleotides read TGTGCCAGCAGCGTAGATTTGGGGACACTCGACAATGAGCAGTTCTTC. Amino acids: CASSVDLGTLDNEQFF. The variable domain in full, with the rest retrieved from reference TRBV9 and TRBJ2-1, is DSGVTQTPKHLITATGQRVTLRCSPRSGDLSVYWYQQSLDQGLQFLIQYYNGEERAKGNILERFSAQQFPDLHSELNLSSLELGDSALYFCASSVDLGTLDNEQFFGPGTRLTVL.